This T cell receptor beta chain was observed in a study of PD-1 blockade in mismatch repair-deficient tumors (dated by TCRdb to the late 2010s). In terms of the full investigation: The trial enrolled 65 to 100 consecutive patients with roughly twelve mismatch repair-deficient cancer types between September 2013 and September 2016, all previously treated and progressing. Tumor-associated T cell clones in the peripheral blood of patients responding to PD-1 blockade were tracked using deep sequencing of TCR CDR3 regions. Overall study results and their limits: Tumor-resident clones, often undetectable in blood before treatment, expanded rapidly after pembrolizumab and then contracted, generally before radiologic responses.

Concerning this clone itself: No antigen is known for it. Base-call qualities are not available, and no considerably larger clone is one nucleotide away.

For every enrolled patient, mismatch repair deficiency was confirmed by either polymerase chain reaction or immunohistochemistry. TCR sequencing was carried out for three patients who responded to pembrolizumab therapy. In the phase II trial, pembrolizumab PD-1 blockade was tested prospectively in advanced mismatch repair-deficient cancers, no matter which tissue of origin the cancers came from. Peripheral blood T cell samples were gathered serially, both before PD-1 blockade started and at multiple time points afterward. Blood sampling times were expressed in weeks after the first pembrolizumab dose. The library was produced with the immunoSEQ multiplex PCR assay. TCRdb took over this immuneACCESS table, retaining in-frame rearrangements with V and J assigned. Such tables are incomplete; in checked studies, under half of the missing clones stem from an unresolved V gene, and the remainder is unexplained. In all, the sample holds tens of thousands of clones, and approximately 81% of those were seen once. The ten largest clones add up to more than 8% of the sample.

Clipping removes 3 bases from V and 6 bases from J, with 17 as the unmatched junction base count. Looking up the germline V gene yields CDR1 SQVTM and CDR2 ANQGSEA. Inclusive of the bounding cysteine and phenylalanine, the CDR3 is 18 residues long. Of the read, only the CDR3 DNA is kept; its 54 bases are in frame from base 1. Sequencing was performed on peripheral blood, taken 20 weeks after starting pembrolizumab. This chain is built from TRBV29-1 and TRBJ2-1; 10 bases in between match TRBD2. The source is an adult with mismatch repair-deficient cancer. The DNA sequence is as follows: TGCAGCGTTGACGGGACAGAATCTAGCGGGAGCCCTTTCAATGAGCAGTTCTTC. It codes for CSVDGTESSGSPFNEQFF.